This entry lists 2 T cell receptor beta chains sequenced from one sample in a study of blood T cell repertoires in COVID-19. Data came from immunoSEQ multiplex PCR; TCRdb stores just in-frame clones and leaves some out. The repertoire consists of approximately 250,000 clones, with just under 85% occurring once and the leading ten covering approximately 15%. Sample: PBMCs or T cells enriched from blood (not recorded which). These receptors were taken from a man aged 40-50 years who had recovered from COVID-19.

The CDR3, as DNA: TGTGCCAGCAGCCAAAGAACCGGCGGGTCTAATGAAAAACTGTTTTTT. Protein: CASSQRTGGSNEKLFF. The chain couples TRBV14 to TRBJ1-4; D unresolved. The germline V gene has CDR1 SGHDN and CDR2 FVKESK. The CDR3 consists of 16 residues. Deletions cut 2 bases from V and 3 bases from J, with 13 bases between.

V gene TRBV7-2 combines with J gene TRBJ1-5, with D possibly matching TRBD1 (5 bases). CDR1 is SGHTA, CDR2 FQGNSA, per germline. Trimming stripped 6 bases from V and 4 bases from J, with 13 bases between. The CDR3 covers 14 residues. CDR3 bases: TGTGCCAGCAGGACTCAGGGTTCTAATCAGCCCCAGCATTTT. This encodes CASRTQGSNQPQHF. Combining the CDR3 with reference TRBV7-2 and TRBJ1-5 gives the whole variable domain GAGVSQSPSNKVTEKGKDVELRCDPISGHTALYWYRQSLGQGLEFLIYFQGNSAPDKSGLPSDRFSAERTGGSVSTLTIQRTQQEDSAVYLCASRTQGSNQPQHFGDGTRLSIL.